The sequence of this TCR beta chain was determined in a study of blood T cells in healthy people across ages. Study conclusions and caveats: Naive and antigen-experienced cells were not separated, limiting conclusive comparison.

Then a second PCR, running about 7 to 11 cycles, was carried out with a sample-barcoded 5' primer and a J-beta primer mix. MiXCR was run by TCRdb on the 5' RACE reads, yielding one entry per CDR3 protein. The table lists 1.5 million to 2 million distinct CDR3 sequences, about two fifths of them singletons. Trimming shortened V by 5 bases and J by 2 bases, and 28 bases separated the two germline ends. Per the germline V gene, CDR1 is MDHEN and CDR2 is SYDVKM. The CDR3 is 20 amino acids. Remarks on this clonotype: As yet, its antigen is unknown.

The chain employs TRBV28 and TRBJ2-1; either TRBD1 or TRBD2 may fit D (5 bases each). The TCR originated in a human donor in good health. Material for sequencing was blood. CDR3 DNA sequence: TGTGCCAGCAGTCCCACAACTAGAATTGGGCTAGACAGACCCTACAATGAGCAGTTCTTC. As protein: CASSPTTRIGLDRPYNEQFF.